This is a list of T cell receptor beta chains from one sample in a study of blood T cell repertoires in COVID-19. The method was immunoSEQ multiplex PCR; TCRdb's version includes in-frame clones alone and lacks a portion of them. The sample has about 360,000 clones, roughly four fifths seen once. Sequenced material: peripheral blood. These receptors all stem from a human donor with acute or convalescent COVID-19. The donor label of this sample is uncertain. The conserved cysteine and the conserved F or W are not part of the CDR3 here. Fields, in order: V gene, CDR3 protein.

TRBV5-6 | ASSSQVLLRSEQF
TRBV28 | ASSFPGNQPQH
TRBV7-9 | ASSSPNGEVDTEAF
TRBV6-1 | ASSEAPGYGQPQH
TRBV18 | ASSPRNADQLNTEAF
TRBV10-3 | AISVGQNTEAF
TRBV3-1/TRBV3-2 | ASSQSGLGNNEQF
TRBV6-5 | ASRPTGGGNQPQH
TRBV7-6 | ASSLANPGQETQY
TRBV15 | ATSRTSGGATDTQY
TRBV7-9 | ASSQEARSGANVLT
TRBV6-1 | ASSARGRFAEETQY
TRBV16 | ASSQAGSGANVLT
TRBV6-6 | ASRDRTSLNIQY
TRBV2 | ATSNNRGQETQY
TRBV11-2 | ASSLVQDTEAF
TRBV5-6 | ASRGRGKAEAF
TRBV5-6 | ASSFMAEQY
TRBV5-6 | ASSLRTGASADTQY
TRBV11-2 | ASSLVQAVNEKLF
TRBV20-1 | SASTKLGQILAKNIQY
TRBV7-2 | ASSPRTGRWETQY
TRBV3-1/TRBV3-2 | ASSFRGSNTEAF
TRBV5-1 | ASSSSSGGRGEQY
TRBV29-1 | SVERVNGYT
TRBV30 | AWSYQTGTTEAF
TRBV19 | ASSIDKREDPFTDTQY
TRBV27 | ASGEGVGYT
TRBV29-1 | SVEGENQETQY
TRBV5-5 | ASSYQGAEAF
TRBV5-4 | ASSLVSGSYNEQF
TRBV5-1 | ASNPTAGGQETQY
TRBV6-5 | ASTLQGAGNQPQH
TRBV4-1 | ASSQDRGQAGGYT
TRBV2 | ASIVYEAF
TRBV15 | ATSRGTGGLTEAF
TRBV3-1/TRBV3-2 | ASSPSDRVNQPQH
TRBV5-1 | ASSLAGQAPRGAQY
TRBV29-1 | SVQRDTGELF
TRBV14 | ASSQEWRGRRGNTIY
TRBV19 | ASSPAGSGNTIY
TRBV5-1 | ASSSSGQGAGGELF
TRBV28 | ASSSGLAGGQETQY
TRBV28 | ASSSLAGSSYEQY
TRBV5-5 | ASSLVGQTNEKLF
TRBV18 | ASSPRAGGPSDTQY
TRBV7-2 | ASSLAGLAGARQETQY
TRBV5-1 | ASSLTRRGQLNSPLH
TRBV10-3 | AISLLDREGTEAF
TRBV18 | ASSPFGRQNSTSYT
TRBV5-1 | ASSLIAVTGNYGYT
TRBV28 | ASREQGAVGEKLF
TRBV19 | ASTPPRGRNQPQH
TRBV6-1 | ASGQGVWDTEAF
TRBV2 | ASSEEVFYEQY